A single sample gave rise to the 21 T cell receptor beta chains below, sequenced in a study of T cell responses to AZD1222 COVID-19 vaccine. This table comes from immunoSEQ multiplex PCR, and its TCRdb copy is limited to in-frame clones, with some not included. The repertoire holds 65,000 to 70,000 clones, roughly four fifths seen once, with about 5.6% in the top ten. This sample comprised peripheral blood, obtained on day 0 of AZD1222 vaccination. The receptors here all came from an adult in good health.

The gene calls are TRBV7-3 and TRBJ2-1; 10 bases fit TRBD2. This CDR3 spans 17 amino acids. V was pared by 5 bases and J by 3 bases, with 10 bases of the junction left unmatched. Germline assignment: CDR1 SGHTA and CDR2 FQGTGA. DNA of the CDR3: TGTGCCAGCAGCCGCTCGGTTAGCGGGGGGAGCTACAATGAGCAGTTCTTC. Translating it yields CASSRSVSGGSYNEQFF.

The chain is built from TRBV6-5 and TRBJ1-2; 8 positions match TRBD1. The germline V gene encodes CDR1 MNHEY and CDR2 SVGAGI. After removal of 10 bases from V and 4 bases from J, the junction contained 11 bases not matched to a gene. The CDR3 length is 14 residues. For the CDR3, the DNA is TGTGCCACCAGCGGACAGGGAGGATCCTATGGCTACACCTTC. As protein: CATSGQGGSYGYTF.

The J gene is TRBJ2-7, the V gene TRBV7-2; D tentatively fits TRBD1 or TRBD2 (6 bases each). V gave up 6 bases and J gave up 0 bases, with 15 bases separating them. This CDR3 comprises 15 residues. The germline V gene has CDR1 SGHTA and CDR2 FQGNSA. The CDR3 loop is CASSQGGPRSYEQYF. Here the CDR3 DNA reads TGTGCCAGCAGTCAAGGGGGGCCACGCTCCTACGAGCAGTACTTC.

This rearrangement joins TRBV25-1 to TRBJ2-1; D is tentatively TRBD1 or TRBD2 (5 bases each). CDR1 is MGHDK, CDR2 SYGVNS, per germline. Trimming took 4 bases from V and 4 from J, leaving 8 bases between them. There are 13 residues in the CDR3. The CDR3 DNA sequence: TGTGCCAGCAGTGTTGGGACGTACAATGAGCAGTTCTTC. Its translation is CASSVGTYNEQFF.

The chain is built from TRBV5-4 and TRBJ2-1, with TRBD2 matching over 9 bases. Germline V lookup: CDR1 SGHNT, CDR2 YYREEE (reference sequence). The CDR3 has 15 residues. Trimming took 3 bases from V and 9 from J; bases not matched to a gene: 10. This chain's CDR3 is CASSSIAGVGGEQFF. CDR3 coding DNA: TGTGCCAGCAGCTCAATAGCGGGGGTGGGAGGTGAGCAGTTCTTC.

The chain joins TRBV9 to TRBJ1-2; 7 bases map to TRBD1. Trimming cost V 4 bases and J 6 bases; bases outside gene matches: 6. The CDR3 contains 13 residues. Germline V gives CDR1 SGDLS, CDR2 YYNGEE. CDR3 residues: CASSRADRDGYTF. DNA of the CDR3: TGTGCCAGCAGCCGAGCCGACAGGGATGGCTACACCTTC. Using reference TRBV9 and TRBJ1-2 for the parts outside the CDR3, the full variable domain is DSGVTQTPKHLITATGQRVTLRCSPRSGDLSVYWYQQSLDQGLQFLIQYYNGEERAKGNILERFSAQQFPDLHSELNLSSLELGDSALYFCASSRADRDGYTFGSGTRLTVV.

The sample holds one count of this clone. The chain uses TRBV28 and TRBJ2-5, with D possibly TRBD2 on 5 matching bases. Trimming removed 11 bases at V and 2 bases at J, with 18 bases between. The CDR3 totals 14 residues. CDR1 is MDHEN, CDR2 SYDVKM, per germline. CDR3 coding DNA: TGTGCCTCGAAGAGAGGGCCGAATCAAGAGACCCAGTACTTC. Translated, it gives CASKRGPNQETQYF.

The chain links TRBV5-1 to TRBJ2-7; 7 bases match TRBD1. The CDR3 is 12 residues long. From germline, CDR1 is SGHRS and CDR2 YFSETQ. Unmatched junction bases numbered 2, after V lost 3 bases and J lost 5 bases. The CDR3 region is CASSYDRDEQYF. The CDR3 bases are TGCGCCAGCAGCTATGACAGGGACGAGCAGTACTTC.

This sequence joins TRBV3-1 (or the pseudogene TRBV3-2) and TRBJ1-2; 9 positions match TRBD1. The CDR3 totals 13 residues. The V segment lost 6 bases and the J segment 8 bases; nucleotides outside the gene matches: 7. The germline V gene encodes CDR1 LGHDT and CDR2 YNNKEL (reference sequence). The CDR3 DNA reads as TGTGCCAGCAGTCTACAGGGGGCGCGGGGCTACACCTTC. Protein product: CASSLQGARGYTF.

The CDR3 region has the DNA TGCGCCAGCAGCTCTTCCACAGGGGTAGGTTCCACTGAAGCTTTCTTT. Translation gives CASSSSTGVGSTEAFF. V usage is TRBV5-1 and J usage is TRBJ1-1; 7 bases are shared with TRBD1. The germline gives CDR1 SGHRS, CDR2 YFSETQ. V was pared by 3 bases and J by 4 bases, with 12 bases of the junction left unmatched. The CDR3 extends over 16 amino acids. The full variable domain, completed using reference TRBV5-1 and TRBJ1-1, is KAGVTQTPRYLIKTRGQQVTLSCSPISGHRSVSWYQQTPGQGLQFLFEYFSETQRNKGNFPGRFSGRQFSNSRSEMNVSTLELGDSALYLCASSSSTGVGSTEAFFGQGTRLTVV.

This clone is a singleton in its sample. The chain combines TRBV12-3 or TRBV12-4 with TRBJ1-4; the D is unclear. The CDR3 totals 13 residues. The V end was cut by 0 bases, the J end by 8 bases, with 7 bases between. The CDR3, as DNA: TGTGCCAGCAGTTTAGCGTTTGGGGAAAAACTGTTTTTT. It yields the protein CASSLAFGEKLFF.

This sequence joins TRBV29-1 and TRBJ1-5; D unclear. The CDR3 is made up of 15 amino acids. Trimming shortened V by 4 bases and J by 4 bases, and 17 bases separated the two germline ends. Germline V gene lookup returns CDR1 SQVTM and CDR2 ANQGSEA. CDR3 amino acids: CSVGFGSDRNQPQHF. CDR3 bases: TGCAGCGTTGGGTTCGGGTCCGATAGAAATCAGCCCCAGCATTTT.

CDR3 coding DNA: TGTGCCAGCAGCTTAGCGGGATCGCGGACGAGCTCCTACAATGAGCAGTTCTTC. Its protein is CASSLAGSRTSSYNEQFF. J is TRBJ2-1 and V is TRBV7-8; D ambiguous. Trimming left V 0 bases short and J 0 bases short, with 15 bases between. The germline V gene has CDR1 SGHVS and CDR2 FQNEAQ. The CDR3 extends over 18 amino acids.

J is TRBJ2-1 and V is TRBV9; 11 bases agree with TRBD2. From germline, CDR1 is SGDLS and CDR2 YYNGEE. V lost 5 bases, J lost 5 bases, and 6 bases stayed unmatched. The CDR3 consists of 15 residues. The CDR3 sequence: CASSPTSGGNNEQFF. For the CDR3, the DNA is TGTGCCAGCAGTCCCACTAGCGGGGGTAACAATGAGCAGTTCTTC.

The chain recombines TRBV18 with TRBJ1-6; D is ambiguous. Looked up from germline, CDR1 is KGHSH and CDR2 is LQKENI. The CDR3 sequence is 18 residues long. The V gene lost 3 bases and the J gene lost 0 bases, with 15 bases spanning the gap. CDR3 sequence: CASSPSFRSGSYNSPLHF. For the CDR3, the DNA is TGTGCCAGCTCACCGAGCTTCAGGTCAGGCTCCTATAATTCACCCCTCCACTTT.

This chain links TRBV14 with TRBJ1-4, with 9 bases lining up with TRBD1. CDR1 and CDR2 (germline): SGHDN, FVKESK. Losses at the gene ends were 4 bases for V and 0 bases for J; bases not matched to a gene: 6. The CDR3 runs 17 residues. The CDR3 bases are TGTGCCAGCAGCCTTCGGACAGGGGCTACAACTAATGAAAAACTGTTTTTT. Translation gives CASSLRTGATTNEKLFF.

The chain carries TRBV6-5 and TRBJ1-1; tentatively, D is TRBD1 (6 bases). The CDR3 is 15 amino acids. Germline values: CDR1 MNHEY, CDR2 SVGAGI. The V and J ends lost 0 bases and 5 bases respectively, with 13 bases between them. As DNA, the CDR3 is TGTGCCAGCAGTTACTCGATAGGGGGGGCAACTGAAGCTTTCTTT. It is translated as CASSYSIGGATEAFF.

The chain recombines TRBV6-6 with TRBJ2-1; tentatively, D is TRBD1 or TRBD2 (6 bases each). Trimming took 7 bases from V and 8 from J, leaving 21 bases between them. Germline lookup yields CDR1 MNHNY and CDR2 SVGAGI (reference sequence). This CDR3 has 15 residues. CDR3 nucleotides: TGTGCCAGCACAATCTGGGGGGCCCAAGGCCATGAGCAGTTCTTC. Translated, it gives CASTIWGAQGHEQFF.

V and J are TRBV5-1 and TRBJ1-1; the match to TRBD1 covers 8 bases. Germline loops: CDR1 SGHRS, CDR2 YFSETQ. The CDR3 has 14 amino acids. J gave up 7 bases and V 2 bases, and 7 bases lay outside the gene matches. CDR3 residues: CASSFGQGAVEAFF. For the CDR3, the DNA is TGCGCCAGCAGCTTTGGGCAGGGGGCCGTTGAAGCTTTCTTT.

The genes are TRBV6-5 and TRBJ1-5; D is perhaps TRBD1 (5 bases). The CDR3 has 13 residues. V lost 5 bases to trimming and J lost 7 bases, with 12 bases between them. Looked up from germline, CDR1 is MNHEY and CDR2 is SVGAGI. This CDR3 reads CASSLQEKQPQHF. In DNA form, the CDR3 reads TGTGCCAGCAGTCTACAGGAAAAACAGCCCCAGCATTTT.

The rearrangement joins TRBV2 to TRBJ2-3; D is possibly TRBD1 (6 bases). The germline V gene has CDR1 SNHLY and CDR2 FYNNEI. V gave up 8 bases and J gave up 2 bases, with 8 bases separating them. The CDR3 sequence is 12 residues long. Here the CDR3 reads CASGDNTDTQYF. Written as DNA, the CDR3 is TGTGCCAGCGGGGACAACACAGATACGCAGTATTTT.